These 17 T cell receptor beta chains were all obtained from the same sample, sequenced in a study of blood T cell repertoires in COVID-19. Clones were read by immunoSEQ multiplex PCR, and TCRdb kept only the in-frame ones, dropping some. The sample includes about 410,000 clones, 75% to 90% seen only once; the top ten take around 1.5%. Sequencing used peripheral blood. These receptors were taken from a woman aged 40 to 55 with COVID-19, enrolled during active disease.

The chain employs TRBV6-6 and TRBJ1-5, with TRBD1 matching 8 bases. Germline values: CDR1 MNHNY, CDR2 SVGAGI (reference sequence). This CDR3 is built from 15 residues. The J segment lost 6 bases and the V segment lost 8 bases, leaving 12 bases of the junction unmatched. The CDR3 DNA reads TGTGCCAGCTCCCCCTCAGGGGGCTCCGGTCAGCCCCAGCATTTT. Translating gives CASSPSGGSGQPQHF.

The count of this clone is one. The chain uses TRBV6-5 and TRBJ2-7; no clear D gene. V lost 1 base to trimming and J lost 2 bases, with 9 bases between them. CDR3 size: 14 residues. Germline V gives CDR1 MNHEY, CDR2 SVGAGI. DNA of the CDR3: TGTGCCAGCAGTTACTTCAGCGTCCCCTACGAGCAGTACTTC. It is translated as CASSYFSVPYEQYF.

The chain uses TRBV7-9 and TRBJ2-1; TRBD2 aligns across 12 bases. V dropped 4 bases and J dropped 7; count of bases not matched to a gene: 5. Germline CDR1 reads SEHNR; CDR2 reads FQNEAQ (reference sequence). The CDR3 has 15 residues. The CDR3 DNA reads as TGTGCCAGCAGCTCGACTAGCGGGAGCTTGAATGAGCAGTTCTTC. Translation: CASSSTSGSLNEQFF.

The chain carries TRBV9 and TRBJ2-5, with unresolved D. This CDR3 has 14 amino acids. Trimming shortened V by 0 bases and J by 1 base, and 7 bases separated the two germline ends. CDR1 and CDR2 from the germline V gene are SGDLS and YYNGEE. The CDR3 bases are TGTGCCAGCAGCGTAGTGGGCCGCCAAGAGACCCAGTACTTC. It yields the protein CASSVVGRQETQYF.

The chain has TRBV19 and TRBJ2-6; tentative D call: TRBD2 (5 bases). Germline CDR1 is LNHDA and CDR2 is SQIVND (reference sequence). CDR3 size: 16 residues. The V end lost 3 bases, the J end lost 0 bases, and 9 bases lay between the germline ends. DNA of the CDR3: TGTGCCAGTAGTATCGGGGTTCTCTCTGGGGCCAACGTCCTGACTTTC. Its protein is CASSIGVLSGANVLTF.

Regarding this clone: This same CDR3 is encoded by further DNA sequences in the sample. This CDR3 is CASSSGVSNQPQHF. The CDR3 coding sequence is TGTGCCAGCAGCTCCGGAGTTAGCAATCAGCCCCAGCATTTT. The chain couples TRBV7-2 to TRBJ1-5; no firm D call. Trimming took 4 bases from V and 0 from J, leaving 7 bases between them. The CDR3 is 14 residues long. Germline V lookup: CDR1 SGHTA, CDR2 FQGNSA.

The count of this clone is one. The V call is TRBV5-4, the J call TRBJ2-3; 12 nucleotides line up with TRBD2. The J segment lost 2 bases and the V segment lost 5 bases, leaving 3 bases of the junction unmatched. Looked up from germline, CDR1 is SGHNT and CDR2 is YYREEE (reference sequence). The CDR3 is 15 residues long. The chain's CDR3 is CASRRTSGATDTQYF. CDR3 nucleotide sequence: TGTGCCAGCAGAAGGACTAGCGGGGCCACAGATACGCAGTATTTT.

The chain has TRBV2 and TRBJ2-5; D unresolved. From germline, CDR1 is SNHLY and CDR2 FYNNEI. This CDR3 spans 12 amino acids. V lost 6 bases to trimming and J lost 5 bases, with 10 bases between them. CDR3: CASSPRTETQYF. The CDR3 region has the DNA TGTGCCAGCAGCCCTAGAACGGAGACCCAGTACTTC.

V is TRBV28 and J is TRBJ2-1; 8 bases fit TRBD2. The CDR3 is 13 amino acids. The germline V gene encodes CDR1 MDHEN and CDR2 SYDVKM. J was trimmed by 4 bases and V by 11 bases; bases with no gene match: 7. DNA of the CDR3: TGTGCCGAGAGCAGCGGGAGTTACAATGAGCAGTTCTTC. It codes for CAESSGSYNEQFF.

The chain combines TRBV28 with TRBJ1-2; TRBD1 aligns across 7 bases. The CDR3 has 15 amino acids. In germline, CDR1 is MDHEN, CDR2 SYDVKM. V lost 7 bases and J lost 8; bases outside the gene matches: 16. CDR3 nucleotide sequence: TGTGCCAGCACCCCCCGGCGAAGGGGGCGTCGGGGCTACACCTTC. This codes for CASTPRRRGRRGYTF.

This clone was detected only once. V usage is TRBV6-2 or TRBV6-3 and J usage is TRBJ2-2; 9 bases are a match to TRBD1. Germline CDR1 MNHEY, CDR2 SVGEGT. J gave up 5 bases and V 6 bases, and 4 bases lay outside the gene matches. CDR3 length equals 14 residues. The CDR3 nucleotides read TGTGCCAGCAGCAGGACAGGGGAAACCGGGGAGCTGTTTTTT. It specifies CASSRTGETGELFF.

The chain carries TRBV15 and TRBJ2-7; D is undetermined. This CDR3 contains 13 residues. In germline, CDR1 is LNHNV, CDR2 YYDKDF (reference sequence). The V end lost 0 bases, the J end lost 3 bases, and 6 bases lay between the germline ends. The CDR3 loop reads CATSREASYEQYF. The CDR3 DNA reads TGTGCCACCAGCAGAGAAGCTAGCTACGAGCAGTACTTC.

This chain links TRBV28 with TRBJ2-6; no definite D call. The V and J ends lost 3 bases and 0 bases respectively, with 6 bases between them. The germline CDR1 and CDR2 sequences are MDHEN and SYDVKM. The CDR3 has 15 residues. CDR3 nucleotides: TGTGCCAGCAGTTTTACGGGCTCTGGGGCCAACGTCCTGACTTTC. Amino acid sequence: CASSFTGSGANVLTF.

This clone was detected once. The chain carries TRBV20-1 and TRBJ1-5, with 7 bases identical to TRBD1. Germline assignment: CDR1 DFQATT and CDR2 SNEGSKA (reference sequence). Trimming at V came to 4 bases and at J to 0 bases, leaving 3 bases not matched to a gene. This CDR3 comprises 14 residues. For the CDR3, the DNA is TGCAGTGCTATTGACAGGGTTAGCAATCAGCCCCAGCATTTT. Its translation is CSAIDRVSNQPQHF.

This chain joins TRBV19 and TRBJ2-1, with TRBD2 matching 11 bases. Germline CDR1 reads LNHDA; CDR2 reads SQIVND (reference sequence). V dropped 5 bases and J dropped 5; count of bases not matched to a gene: 8. This CDR3 comprises 16 residues. CDR3 bases: TGTGCCAGTAGTGCTCCGGGACTAGCGGACCACAATGAGCAGTTCTTC. Protein: CASSAPGLADHNEQFF.

The V gene is TRBV5-8, the J gene TRBJ2-5; D unresolved. With 0 bases removed from V and 5 bases from J, the gap between germline ends came to 5 bases. Germline V CDR1 and CDR2: SGHTS, YDEGEE. The CDR3 has 12 amino acids. CDR3 region: CASSLVRETQYF. The CDR3 nucleotides read TGTGCCAGCAGCTTGGTGAGGGAGACCCAGTACTTC.

The chain joins TRBV7-6 to TRBJ2-1, with D possibly being TRBD2 (5 bases). The V end was cut by 1 base, the J end by 4 bases, with 11 bases between. Germline loops: CDR1 SGHVS, CDR2 FNYEAQ. The CDR3 sequence is 15 residues long. The CDR3 sequence: CASSLGGPTYNEQFF. CDR3 nucleotides: TGTGCCAGCAGCTTAGGAGGGCCAACATACAATGAGCAGTTCTTC.